This TCR beta chain was sequenced for a study of cytomegalovirus exposure and HLA in healthy donors (dated by TCRdb to the late 2010s). Broadly, across the study: An earlier analysis of several hundred of the donors reported about 290 Gb of sequence data and some 100 million unique TCR beta sequences from roughly 200 million T cells. Approximately 300 gigabases of sequencing data and around 85 million unique TCR sequences made up an early release that covered under 750 HLA-typed donors. Of the 300 to 500 genotyped donors, 75% to 85% were placed in the genetic ancestry cluster associated with self-reported Caucasian donors. The aim of the study was to test whether cataloging public T cell receptors could identify signatures of past pathogen exposure. The study used immunosequencing to profile the T cell repertoires of about 670 subjects and linked those repertoires to cytomegalovirus serostatus. Along with the approximately 620-subject first cohort, a separate validation cohort of roughly 110 different subjects was used. To predict cytomegalovirus infection status, the study combined high-throughput TCR immunosequencing, statistical association of individual TCRs with disease status, and machine learning. A later analysis re-analyzed previously published TCR beta repertoires from 660 or so donors and added high-resolution HLA genotyping to study TCR occurrence patterns. Rather than using new phenotypic data, the later analysis identified candidate immune exposures from TCR beta sequences and from how often those sequences occurred across donors. In an earlier analysis of a few hundred of the donors, high-throughput TCR beta sequencing was used to judge whether each TCR beta V gene segment behaved as functional or pseudogenic. Alongside the repertoire data, information on donor age, sex, ethnicity and CMV serostatus was compiled. A later genetic analysis took genome-wide SNP genotypes for about three fifths of the roughly 700 donors and used that subset as a discovery cohort. All discovery cohort repertoires had been generated using a single sequencing platform. HLA typing included class I and class II loci at four-digit resolution. The number of typed donors differed by locus: roughly 629-640 for A, B, C, DRB1 and DQB1; 522 for DQA1; approximately 600 for DPA1; and 450 to 480 for DPB1. Because of strong linkage in the cohort, 4 to 6 DR-DQ haplotypes were treated as single units for association and clustering. On average, around 230,000 unique TCR beta nucleotide sequences were sequenced per donor among fewer than 500 genotyped donors of the cohort, with 15% to 20% of those sequences being non-productive. General conclusions and limits of the study: According to the authors, the approach could potentially be generalized to other disease states and immunological phenotypes. An association between a missense DCLRE1C variant and V-gene and J-gene trimming of TCR beta chains was found in a later genetic analysis and replicated in an independent cohort. According to a later analysis, most CMV-associated TCR beta chains appeared to be HLA-restricted, and the HLA associations seemed to be driven largely by CMV exposure. Broadly in line with IMGT annotations, most TCR beta V segments showed up in productive rearrangements about 87% or about 30% of the time in an earlier analysis of 450 to 600 of the donors. A later analysis associated 15,000 or so TCR beta sequences with specific HLA alleles at a false discovery rate of 0.05. In both the original and validation cohorts, the classifier was reported to diagnose cytomegalovirus status with high specificity and sensitivity. In vitro tests confirmed that a few of the cytomegalovirus-associated TCR beta chains recognize cytomegalovirus antigens. Compared with equally common non-associated chains, HLA-associated TCR beta chains in a later analysis were more clonally expanded and had lower generation probabilities. Because HLA typing was missing for some donors at each locus, association tests included only the typed subset. Several of the top co-occurrence clusters appeared to be linked to parvovirus B19, influenza, CMV and Epstein-Barr virus, according to a later analysis. Strong co-occurrence of HLA alleles, especially DR and DQ, made assigning TCR associations to individual alleles difficult. Roughly uniform sequencing depth across donors was assumed in presence/absence analyses, although this assumption may not hold. In a later analysis, TCR association rates were found to vary across HLA loci, with the most associated TCRs seen for DRB1 alleles and the fewest for HLA-C alleles. Because counts were too low, more than 15 rarely observed V segments, including chromosome 9 orphons, were excluded from the earlier analysis of fewer than 650 of the donors. The study gave a list of about 150 TCR beta chains associated with cytomegalovirus. While some public TCRs were present in many individuals, most TCR sequences turned up only very rarely across donors. Correlated functional status among segregating V segments might be attributable to linkage disequilibrium, but an unknown experimental factor could not be ruled out. The sequencing pipeline was judged likely to have produced a cluster of highly shared sequence variants as a technical artifact. A further reported finding was that TCR beta sequences accurately predicted the HLA-A and HLA-B alleles for most subjects in the first cohort. Only TCR beta chains were sequenced in this cohort, and the absence of alpha or paired-chain data limited detectable features. Immune exposure information for the cohort was limited to CMV serostatus. A later genetic analysis reported fewer N-insertions in productive TCRs among donors in an Asian-associated ancestry cluster than the roughly 620-donor mean. Some IMGT-functional V segments, including TRBV6-2 and TRBV6-3, could not be distinguished by the 87-base-pair reads and were therefore excluded.

This clone was seen more than once but under ten times. It lacks a known antigen. Per-nucleotide qualities are absent, and no much larger clonotype sits a single base away. The cohort was made up of 650 to 700 healthy bone marrow donors. At the time of sampling, every cohort member was nominally healthy, though immune exposures that went unrecorded were likely present. The donor tested CMV seropositive, placing the donor among the 310 or so seropositive members of the cohort. Every donor gave a peripheral blood sample, and the peripheral blood mononuclear cells from that sample were used for TCR beta sequencing. Genomic DNA was extracted from the blood cell samples with the Qiagen DNeasy Blood Extraction Kit. A distance of 11 bases separates the germline ends of V and J, which lose 0 bases and 5 bases respectively. Counted from cysteine to phenylalanine, this CDR3 has 14 amino acids. The CDR3 DNA has 42 bases and is translated from base 1. CDR1 SGHRS and CDR2 YFSETQ were looked up in the germline V gene.

Libraries were constructed by the immunoSEQ multiplex PCR assay. For the multiplex PCR, a mixture combining 60 forward primers for TCR Vbeta segments and 13 reverse primers for TCR Jbeta segments was used. Amplification of the CDR3 region of rearranged TCR beta genes was performed with a multiplex PCR assay on genomic DNA. Amplified TCR beta libraries were sequenced as 87-base-pair reads on the Illumina HiSeq System. The original pipeline was this. A later analysis tallied around 82 million unique TCR beta chains across the 550 to 850 repertoires, and some 10 million of those chains were shared by two or more donors. To remove PCR and sequencing errors, raw reads were error-corrected and collapsed into unique sequences using a nearest-neighbor algorithm that merged closely related sequences. CDR3 sequences were aligned to IMGT reference sequences to assign V, D and J gene segments. For a sequence to be retained, a match of at least six nucleotides was required to both a V gene segment and a J gene segment. A rearrangement was called productive if the CDR3 had no stop codons and remained in frame with V and J, and every other rearrangement was called non-productive. Following IMGT convention, CDR3 was defined as the stretch from the second conserved V-encoded cysteine to the conserved J-encoded phenylalanine. The earlier analysis of around 640 of the donors excluded sequences that lacked an unambiguous match to a single V gene segment. An earlier analysis of just under 600 of the donors called V segments functional above 56.7% productive rearrangements and segregating when the between-donor standard deviation exceeded 5%. To diagnose cytomegalovirus status from the catalog of TCR beta chain sequences, a statistical classification framework was built. In a later analysis, TCR nucleotide sequences were compared against IMGT/GENE-DB human TR gene sequences so that V and J genes could be assigned. Using the TCRdist pipeline, a later analysis assigned CDR3 sequences along with most-parsimonious VDJ recombination scenarios. In a later analysis, each TCR beta chain was defined by its CDR3 amino acid sequence together with its V-gene family, and reads without a unique V-gene family were excluded. In a later analysis, 500 to 650 highly shared, low-generation-probability nucleotide sequences were removed to address suspected cross-contamination and a sequencing artifact. In a later analysis, a clonal expansion index was calculated for each public chain from normalized within-repertoire ranks of inferred template counts. In a later analysis, generation probabilities were computed using a VDJ recombination model fitted to out-of-frame rearrangements, and the results were checked against IGoR. Hypergeometric tests were used in a later analysis to score TCR-TCR, TCR-HLA and TCR-CMV co-occurrence, with a repertoire-size bias correction applied to the TCR pairs. False discovery rates were estimated in a later analysis by permuting HLA or CMV assignments 20 times. In a later analysis, co-occurring TCRs were grouped using DBSCAN, and TCRdist sequence similarity was added for clustering within HLA-allele-positive subsets. Repertoires with fewer than 30,000 or more than 120,000 public chains, plus five repertoires with anomalous nucleotide sharing, were excluded from co-occurrence clustering. Imported from immuneACCESS, the table was reduced by TCRdb to in-frame sequences with V and J called. These copies leave out some clones; in studies compared against another copy, an unresolved V gene accounts for under half, and the cause of the remainder is not known. That table is the source of V, J and clone size, and D and trimming were worked out from the DNA. A total of approximately 210,000 clones appear in this sample, 77% of them only once. Approximately 2% of the sample rests with the top ten.

Sequenced sample: PBMCs. The rearranged chain carries TRBV5-1 and TRBJ2-5; no confident D gene assignment can be made. The receptor's source is a woman aged 25 to 45 in good health and CMV-seropositive. The CDR3 region reads CASSLVPGTETQYF. The sequenced DNA is TGCGCCAGCAGCTTGGTTCCGGGTACCGAGACCCAGTACTTC.